This is a list of T cell receptor beta chains from one sample in a study of T cell responses to AZD1222 COVID-19 vaccine. Clones were sequenced by immunoSEQ multiplex PCR, and TCRdb holds only the in-frame ones, with some missing. Of around 250,000 clones listed, 80% to 95% are singletons. The sample here was peripheral blood, taken on day 0 of AZD1222 vaccination. Every receptor here comes from an adult in good health. Each CDR3 is given with its conserved first and last residue. The D gene is left open where the match is weak. Clone size, where shown, is once, few, many, or a class for clones that have expanded.

>NA|TRBJ1-2|TRBV7-9|NA
TGTGCCAGCAGCTTAGTAGGGGGCTATGGCTACACCTTC
CASSLVGGYGYTF
>NA|TRBJ1-6|TRBV6-5|NA
TGTGCCAGCAGCCGCGGGAGGGGAGGTAATTCACCCCTCCACTTT
CASSRGRGGNSPLHF
>NA|TRBJ2-4|TRBV6-5|NA
TGTGCCAGCAGGGGGGCGGGCAAAAACATTCAGTACTTC
CASRGAGKNIQYF
>NA|TRBJ2-6|TRBV11-2|NA
TGTGCCAGCAGGTTCGCTGGGGCCAACGTCCTGACTTTC
CASRFAGANVLTF
>NA|TRBJ1-4|TRBV6-2/TRBV6-3|NA
TGTGCCAGCAGTTACGGTGGGGCGTTTTTTGAAAAACTGTTTTTT
CASSYGGAFFEKLFF
>NA|TRBJ2-7|TRBV2|NA
TGTGCCAGCAGTTCAAGTGGGGGGACAACTCCCCTGGAGCAGTACTTC
CASSSSGGTTPLEQYF
>NA|TRBJ1-1|TRBV20-1|NA
TGCAGTGCTCCTCGGTCAGGGCTTGCTTTCTTT
CSAPRSGLAFF
>once|TRBJ2-3|TRBV5-6|NA
TGTGCCAGCAGCCCCGACACGTCCCGCACAGATACGCAGTATTTT
CASSPDTSRTDTQYF
>NA|TRBJ1-6|TRBV2|NA
TGTGCCAGCAGTGAACGGGCCAGCCTTGATTCACCCCTCCACTTT
CASSERASLDSPLHF
>NA|TRBJ1-2|TRBV7-9|NA
TGTGCCAGCAGCATACAACAGGGCCGCTATGGCTACACCTTC
CASSIQQGRYGYTF
>NA|TRBJ2-4|TRBV5-1|NA
TGCGCCAGCAGCTTGGGGCCCGGGGGAAACATTCAGTACTTC
CASSLGPGGNIQYF
>once|TRBJ1-2|TRBV4-2|TRBD1
TGTGCCAGCAGCCCCCGGGACAGGGGTGGCTACACCTTC
CASSPRDRGGYTF
>NA|TRBJ1-2|TRBV7-2|NA
TGTGCCAGCAGCCCCCCCAGGCTCCCTAACTATGGCTACACCTTC
CASSPPRLPNYGYTF
>once|TRBJ1-5|TRBV6-5|NA
TGTGCCAGCAGTTACTCAGGGTTGAGGGGAAGCCAGCCCCAGCATTTT
CASSYSGLRGSQPQHF
>NA|TRBJ1-2|TRBV19|NA
TGTGCCACCTCCCGAGACAGGCCCTATGGCTACACCTTC
CATSRDRPYGYTF
>NA|TRBJ2-2|TRBV4-2|NA
TGTGCCAGCAGCCCAAGACTGGCCTCCGGGGAGCTGTTTTTT
CASSPRLASGELFF
>NA|TRBJ1-4|TRBV5-1|NA
TGCGCCAGCAGCTCCCGGACGGCAACTAATGAAAAACTGTTTTTT
CASSSRTATNEKLFF
>NA|TRBJ1-6|TRBV6-6|NA
TGTGCCAGCAGTTACTCGTCAGACAATTCACCCCTCCACTTT
CASSYSSDNSPLHF
>NA|TRBJ1-4|TRBV2|NA
TGTGCCAGCAGTTGGGCAACTAATGAAAAACTGTTTTTT
CASSWATNEKLFF
>NA|TRBJ1-2|TRBV6-5|NA
TGTGCCAGCAGTCCCTCGACAGGTTCAGCTATCAACACCTTC
CASSPSTGSAINTF
>NA|TRBJ2-2|TRBV3-1/TRBV3-2|NA
TGTGCCGCCGGGGAGATCGCGGGGGAGCTGTTTTTT
CAAGEIAGELFF
>NA|TRBJ1-1|TRBV7-9|NA
TGTGCCAGCAGCCTACACGTTGCGAACACTGAAGCTTTCTTT
CASSLHVANTEAFF
>NA|TRBJ2-1|TRBV20-1|NA
TGCAGTGCCCGAGGGGGCAATGAGCAGTTCTTC
CSARGGNEQFF
>once|TRBJ2-2|TRBV5-1|TRBD1
TGCGCCAGCAGCGACACTCCGGGACAGGGGGCCGGCGGGGAGCTGTTTTTT
CASSDTPGQGAGGELFF